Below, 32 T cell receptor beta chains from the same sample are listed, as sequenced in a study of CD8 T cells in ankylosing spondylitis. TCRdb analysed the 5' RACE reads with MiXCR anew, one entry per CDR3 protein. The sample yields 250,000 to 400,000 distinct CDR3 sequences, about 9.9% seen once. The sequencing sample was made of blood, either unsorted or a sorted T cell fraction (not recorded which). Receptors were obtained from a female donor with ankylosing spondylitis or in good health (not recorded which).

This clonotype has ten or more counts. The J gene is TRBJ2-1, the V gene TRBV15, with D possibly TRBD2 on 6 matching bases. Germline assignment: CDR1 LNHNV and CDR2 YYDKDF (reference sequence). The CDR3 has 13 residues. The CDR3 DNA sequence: TGTGCTTCCCGGCGGGACTCCTACAATGAGCAGTTCTTC. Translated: CASRRDSYNEQFF.

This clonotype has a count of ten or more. CDR3 loop: CSAKISGYEQFF. CDR3 sequence (DNA): TGCAGTGCAAAGATAAGCGGGTATGAGCAGTTCTTC. V and J are TRBV20-1 and TRBJ2-1, with D possibly matching TRBD2 (6 bases). The length of the CDR3 is 12 residues. The V gene's germline CDR1 is DFQATT and CDR2 SNEGSKA (reference sequence). Trimming cost V 6 bases and J 8 bases, with 14 bases left between them.

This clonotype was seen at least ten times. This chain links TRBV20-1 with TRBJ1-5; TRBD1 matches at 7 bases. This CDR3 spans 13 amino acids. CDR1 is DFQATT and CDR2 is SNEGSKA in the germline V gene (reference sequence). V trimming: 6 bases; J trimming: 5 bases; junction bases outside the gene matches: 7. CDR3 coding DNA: TGCAGTGCGGAACGACAGGGTCATCAGCCCCAGCATTTT. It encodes CSAERQGHQPQHF.

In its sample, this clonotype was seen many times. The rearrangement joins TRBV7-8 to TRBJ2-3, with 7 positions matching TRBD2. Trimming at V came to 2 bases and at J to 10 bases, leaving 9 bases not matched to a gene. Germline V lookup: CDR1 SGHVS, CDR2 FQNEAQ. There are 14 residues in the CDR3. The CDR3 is CASSLRLAGQPQYF. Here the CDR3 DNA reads TGTGCCAGCAGCTTAAGACTAGCAGGGCAACCGCAGTATTTT.

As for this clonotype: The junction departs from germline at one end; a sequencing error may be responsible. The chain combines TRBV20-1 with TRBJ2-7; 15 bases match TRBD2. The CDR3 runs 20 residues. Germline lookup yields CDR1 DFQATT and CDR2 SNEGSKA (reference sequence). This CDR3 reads CCARDRRTSGRANHLYEQYF. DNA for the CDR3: TGCTGTGCTAGAGATCGAAGGACTAGCGGGAGGGCTAACCACCTTTACGAGCAGTACTTC.

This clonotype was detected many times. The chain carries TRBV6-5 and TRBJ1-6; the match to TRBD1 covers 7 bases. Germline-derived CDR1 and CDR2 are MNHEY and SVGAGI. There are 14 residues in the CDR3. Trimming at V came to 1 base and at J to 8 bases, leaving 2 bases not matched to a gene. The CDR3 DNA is TGTGCCAGCAGTTACTGGCAGGGGGATTCACCCCTCCACTTT. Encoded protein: CASSYWQGDSPLHF.

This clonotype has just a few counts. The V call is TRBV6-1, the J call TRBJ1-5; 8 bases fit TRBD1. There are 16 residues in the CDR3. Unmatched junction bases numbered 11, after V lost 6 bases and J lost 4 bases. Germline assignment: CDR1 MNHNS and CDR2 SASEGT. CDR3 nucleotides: TGTGCCAGCAGGACAGGGGCCTCCTCTATAAATCAGCCCCAGCATTTT. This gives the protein CASRTGASSINQPQHF.

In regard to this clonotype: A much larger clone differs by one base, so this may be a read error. The CDR3 nucleotides are TGTGCCAGCAGACAGGCTAGCTCCTACGAGCAGTACTTC. Translated: CASRQASSYEQYF. J is TRBJ2-7 and V is TRBV12-3 or TRBV12-4; weak D call: TRBD1 (5 bases). The V and J ends lost 6 bases and 0 bases respectively, with 9 bases between them. The CDR3 is 13 amino acids.

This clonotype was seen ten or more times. The CDR3 loop reads CASSPMGLGNEQFF. Here the CDR3 DNA reads TGTGCCAGCAGCCCCATGGGACTAGGGAATGAGCAGTTCTTC. The chain recombines TRBV12-3 or TRBV12-4 with TRBJ2-1, with 8 bases fitting TRBD2. After removal of 6 bases from V and 7 bases from J, the junction contained 8 bases not matched to a gene. The CDR3 runs 14 residues.

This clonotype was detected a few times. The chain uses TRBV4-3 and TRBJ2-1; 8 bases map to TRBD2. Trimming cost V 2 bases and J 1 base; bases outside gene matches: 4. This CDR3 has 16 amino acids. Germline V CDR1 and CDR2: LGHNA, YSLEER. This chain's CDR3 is CASSQPSGLSYNEQFF. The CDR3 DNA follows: TGCGCCAGCAGCCAACCTAGCGGGCTTTCCTACAATGAGCAGTTCTTC.

The CDR3 loop is CSVLPRNEETQYF. The CDR3 bases are TGCAGCGTCCTGCCCAGGAACGAAGAGACCCAGTACTTC. The chain couples TRBV29-1 to TRBJ2-5; no clear D. The length of the CDR3 is 13 residues. With 6 bases removed from V and 3 bases from J, the gap between germline ends came to 14 bases. Germline CDR1 is SQVTM and CDR2 is ANQGSEA.

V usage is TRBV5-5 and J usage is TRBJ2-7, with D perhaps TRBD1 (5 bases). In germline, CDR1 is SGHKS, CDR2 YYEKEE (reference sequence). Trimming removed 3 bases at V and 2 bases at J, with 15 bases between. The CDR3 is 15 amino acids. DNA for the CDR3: TGTGCCAGCAGCTCCGGACGCTCAGGGACCTACGAGCAGTACTTC. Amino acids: CASSSGRSGTYEQYF.

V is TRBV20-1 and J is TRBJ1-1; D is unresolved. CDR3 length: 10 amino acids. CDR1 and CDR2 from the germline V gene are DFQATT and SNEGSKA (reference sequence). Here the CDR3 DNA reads TGCAGCCTACTCGCCACTGAAGCTTTCTTT. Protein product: CSLLATEAFF.

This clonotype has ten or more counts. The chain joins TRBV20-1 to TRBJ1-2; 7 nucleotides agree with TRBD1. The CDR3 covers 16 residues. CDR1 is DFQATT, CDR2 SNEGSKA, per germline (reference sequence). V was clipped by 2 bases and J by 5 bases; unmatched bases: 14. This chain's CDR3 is CSARLTDGTVAYGYTF. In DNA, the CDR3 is TGCAGTGCTAGACTAACCGACGGGACAGTCGCATATGGCTACACCTTC.

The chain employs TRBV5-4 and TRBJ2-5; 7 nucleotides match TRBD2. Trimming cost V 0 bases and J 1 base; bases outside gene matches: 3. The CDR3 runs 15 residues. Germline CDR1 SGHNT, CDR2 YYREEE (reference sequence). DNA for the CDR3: TGTGCCAGCAGCTTGGTGGGACTAACCCAAGAGACCCAGTACTTC. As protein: CASSLVGLTQETQYF. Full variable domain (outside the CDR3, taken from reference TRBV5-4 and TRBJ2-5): ETGVTQSPTHLIKTRGQQVTLRCSSQSGHNTVSWYQQALGQGPQFIFQYYREEENGRGNFPPRFSGLQFPNYSSELNVNALELDDSALYLCASSLVGLTQETQYFGPGTRLLVL.

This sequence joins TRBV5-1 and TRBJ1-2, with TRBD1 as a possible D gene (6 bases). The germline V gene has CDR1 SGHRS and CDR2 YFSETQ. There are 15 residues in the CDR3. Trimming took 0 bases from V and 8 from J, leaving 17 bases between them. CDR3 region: CASSLALPGAEGYTF. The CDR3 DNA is TGCGCCAGCAGCTTGGCCCTTCCGGGGGCAGAGGGCTACACCTTC.

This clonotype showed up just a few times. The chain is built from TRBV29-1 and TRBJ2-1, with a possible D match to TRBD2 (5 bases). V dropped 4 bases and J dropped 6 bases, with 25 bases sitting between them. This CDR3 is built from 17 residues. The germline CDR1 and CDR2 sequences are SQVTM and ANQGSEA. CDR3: CSVVAAIASGGPNEQFF. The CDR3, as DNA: TGCAGCGTTGTAGCAGCCATCGCGAGCGGAGGCCCCAATGAGCAGTTCTTC.

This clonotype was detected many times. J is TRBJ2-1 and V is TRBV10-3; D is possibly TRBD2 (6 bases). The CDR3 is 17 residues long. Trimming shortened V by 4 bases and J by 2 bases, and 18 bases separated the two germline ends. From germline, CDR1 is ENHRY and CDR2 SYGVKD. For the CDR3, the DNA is TGTGCCATCAGTGGCCCGGGGACTGAGATTACCTACAATGAGCAGTTCTTC. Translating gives CAISGPGTEITYNEQFF.

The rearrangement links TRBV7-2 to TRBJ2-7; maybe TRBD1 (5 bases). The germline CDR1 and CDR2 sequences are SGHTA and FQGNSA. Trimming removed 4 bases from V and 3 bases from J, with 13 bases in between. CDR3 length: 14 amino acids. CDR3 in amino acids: CASSSRQINYEQYF. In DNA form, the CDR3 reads TGTGCCAGCAGCTCCCGACAGATAAACTACGAGCAGTACTTC.

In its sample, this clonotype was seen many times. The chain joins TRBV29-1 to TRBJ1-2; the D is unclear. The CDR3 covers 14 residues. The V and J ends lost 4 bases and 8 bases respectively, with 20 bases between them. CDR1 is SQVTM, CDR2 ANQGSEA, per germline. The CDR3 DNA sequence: TGCAGCGTTGGAACGGGCAGTGGGGTGCGCGGCTACACCTTC. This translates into CSVGTGSGVRGYTF.

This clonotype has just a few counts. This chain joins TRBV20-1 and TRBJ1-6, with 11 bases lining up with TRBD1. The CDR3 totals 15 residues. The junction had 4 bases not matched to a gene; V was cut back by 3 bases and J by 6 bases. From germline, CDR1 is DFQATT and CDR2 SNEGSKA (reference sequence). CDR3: CSARGGTGGNSPLHF. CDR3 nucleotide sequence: TGCAGTGCTAGGGGGGGGACAGGGGGTAATTCACCCCTCCACTTT.

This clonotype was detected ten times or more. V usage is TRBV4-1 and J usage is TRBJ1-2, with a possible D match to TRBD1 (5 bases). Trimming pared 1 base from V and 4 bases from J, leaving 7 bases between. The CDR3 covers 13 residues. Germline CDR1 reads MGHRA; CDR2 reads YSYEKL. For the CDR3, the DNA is TGCGCCAGCAGCCAAGCGGGGGTCTATGGCTACACCTTC. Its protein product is CASSQAGVYGYTF.

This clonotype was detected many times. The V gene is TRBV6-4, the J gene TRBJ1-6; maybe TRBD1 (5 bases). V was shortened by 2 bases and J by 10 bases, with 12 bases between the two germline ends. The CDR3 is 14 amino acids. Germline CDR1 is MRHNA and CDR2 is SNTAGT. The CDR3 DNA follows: TGTGCCAGCAGTGACGGGGGAACCGGGTCACCCCTCCACTTT. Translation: CASSDGGTGSPLHF.

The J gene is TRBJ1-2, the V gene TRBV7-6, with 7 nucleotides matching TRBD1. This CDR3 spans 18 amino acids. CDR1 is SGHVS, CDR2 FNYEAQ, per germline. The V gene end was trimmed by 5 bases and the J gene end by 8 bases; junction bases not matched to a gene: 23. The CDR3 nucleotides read TGTGCCAGCAGCCCGAAGACCAGTGAACAGGGGATAGGCTACGGCTACACCTTC. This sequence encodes CASSPKTSEQGIGYGYTF.

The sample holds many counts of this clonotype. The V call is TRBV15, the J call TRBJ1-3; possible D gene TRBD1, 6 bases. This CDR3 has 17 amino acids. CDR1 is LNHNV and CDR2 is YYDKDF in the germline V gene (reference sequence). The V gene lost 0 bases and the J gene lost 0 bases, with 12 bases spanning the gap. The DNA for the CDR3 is TGTGCCACCAGCAGAGATGTGGGGGCGAACTCTGGAAACACCATATATTTT. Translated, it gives CATSRDVGANSGNTIYF.

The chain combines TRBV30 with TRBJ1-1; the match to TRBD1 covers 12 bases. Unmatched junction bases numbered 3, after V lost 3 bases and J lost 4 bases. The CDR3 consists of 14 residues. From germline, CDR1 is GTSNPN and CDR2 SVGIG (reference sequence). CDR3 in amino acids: CAWRGDRGPTEAFF. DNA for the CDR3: TGTGCCTGGAGAGGGGACAGGGGGCCCACTGAAGCTTTCTTT.

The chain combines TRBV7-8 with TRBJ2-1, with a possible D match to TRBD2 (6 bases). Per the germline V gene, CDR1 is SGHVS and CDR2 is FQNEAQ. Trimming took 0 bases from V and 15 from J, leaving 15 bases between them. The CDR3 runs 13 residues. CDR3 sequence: CASSLATRDLWFF. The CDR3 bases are TGTGCCAGCAGCTTAGCGACAAGGGACTTATGGTTCTTC.

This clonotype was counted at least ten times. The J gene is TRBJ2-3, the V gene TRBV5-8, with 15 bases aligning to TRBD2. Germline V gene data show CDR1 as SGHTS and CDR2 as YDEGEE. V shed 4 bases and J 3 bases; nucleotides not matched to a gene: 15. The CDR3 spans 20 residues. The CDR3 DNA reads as TGTGCCAGCAGCCCTCGGACTAGCGGGGGGGTTAGTACATTGACAGATACGCAGTATTTT. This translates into CASSPRTSGGVSTLTDTQYF.

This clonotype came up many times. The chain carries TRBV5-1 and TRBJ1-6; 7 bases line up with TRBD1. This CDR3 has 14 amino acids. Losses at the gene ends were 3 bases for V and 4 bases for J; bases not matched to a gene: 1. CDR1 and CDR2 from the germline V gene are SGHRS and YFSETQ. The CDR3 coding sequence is TGCGCCAGCAGCTCGGGACAGTATAATTCACCCCTCCACTTT. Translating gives CASSSGQYNSPLHF.

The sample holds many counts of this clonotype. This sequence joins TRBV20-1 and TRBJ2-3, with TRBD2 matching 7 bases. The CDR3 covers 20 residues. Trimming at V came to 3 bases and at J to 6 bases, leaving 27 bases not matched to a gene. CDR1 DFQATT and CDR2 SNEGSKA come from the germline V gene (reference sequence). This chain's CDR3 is CSARDGGAPGTNRRGDTQYF. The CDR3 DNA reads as TGCAGTGCTAGGGACGGCGGGGCACCCGGGACTAATCGGCGTGGGGATACGCAGTATTTT.

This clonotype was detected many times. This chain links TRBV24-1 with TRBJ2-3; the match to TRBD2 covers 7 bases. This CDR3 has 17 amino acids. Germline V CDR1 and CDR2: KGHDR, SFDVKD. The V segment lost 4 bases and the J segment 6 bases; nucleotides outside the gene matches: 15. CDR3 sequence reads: CATSDRGLVGFWDTQYF. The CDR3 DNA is TGTGCCACCAGTGACCGTGGACTAGTGGGGTTTTGGGATACGCAGTATTTT.

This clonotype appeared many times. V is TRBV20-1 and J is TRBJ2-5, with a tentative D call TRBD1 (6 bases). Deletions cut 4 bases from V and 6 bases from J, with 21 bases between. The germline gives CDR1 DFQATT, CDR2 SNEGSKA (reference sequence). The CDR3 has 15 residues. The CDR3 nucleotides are TGCAGTGCTACCGACCCCTACAGGGAACGAAAGACCCAGTACTTC. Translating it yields CSATDPYRERKTQYF.